Below are 13 T cell receptor beta chains sequenced from a single sample in a study of blood T cell repertoires in COVID-19 (dated by TCRdb to 2018 to 2020). Libraries were made using the immunoSEQ multiplex PCR assay. TCRdb took over this immuneACCESS table, retaining in-frame rearrangements with V and J assigned. Such tables are incomplete; in checked studies, under half of the missing clones stem from an unresolved V gene, and the remainder is unexplained. This sample gives roughly 120,000 clones in total; roughly 80% of them show up just once. The top ten hold approximately 1.5% of the sample. Sequencing was done on a sample of peripheral blood. All receptors come from a man in his fifties with acute or convalescent COVID-19.

The J gene is TRBJ1-2, the V gene TRBV5-4, with TRBD1 as a possible D gene (5 bases). Between the trimmed V and J ends, which lost 2 bases and 8 bases, there was a span of 16 bases. CDR1 SGHNT and CDR2 YYREEE come from the germline V gene (reference sequence). The CDR3 is 14 amino acids. The DNA of the CDR3 is TGTGCCAGCAGCTTTCCCGGGACTCGGGAGGGCTACACCTTC. The encoded protein is CASSFPGTREGYTF.

The chain uses TRBV5-1 and TRBJ2-5; TRBD1 is a possible D gene (6 bases). The CDR3 totals 14 residues. Trimming pared 1 base from V and 1 base from J, leaving 8 bases between. The germline CDR1 and CDR2 sequences are SGHRS and YFSETQ. CDR3 DNA: TGCGCCAGCAGCTTGATAGGGGGCCAAGAGACCCAGTACTTC. It translates to CASSLIGGQETQYF.

V usage is TRBV28 and J usage is TRBJ1-1; D not resolved. The V gene lost 7 bases and the J gene lost 5 bases, with 8 bases spanning the gap. The CDR3 totals 11 residues. Germline V gives CDR1 MDHEN, CDR2 SYDVKM. Here the CDR3 reads CASISETEAFF. The CDR3 DNA reads TGTGCCAGCATCTCCGAGACTGAAGCTTTCTTT. The variable domain in full, completed from reference TRBV28 and TRBJ1-1, reads DVKVTQSSRYLVKRTGEKVFLECVQDMDHENMFWYRQDPGLGLRLIYFSYDVKMKEKGDIPEGYSVSREKKERFSLILESASTNQTSMYLCASISETEAFFGQGTRLTVV.

The chain has TRBV11-2 and TRBJ2-2, with D hard to call. Germline-derived CDR1 and CDR2 are SGHAT and FQNNGV. V was pared by 6 bases and J by 1 base, with 9 bases between. The CDR3 is 14 amino acids. Written as DNA, the CDR3 is TGTGCCAGCAGACTGATAGTGAACACCGGGGAGCTGTTTTTT. Protein: CASRLIVNTGELFF. Variable domain in full (rest from reference TRBV11-2 and TRBJ2-2): EAGVAQSPRYKIIEKRQSVAFWCNPISGHATLYWYQQILGQGPKLLIQFQNNGVVDDSQLPKDRFSAERLKGVDSTLKIQPAKLEDSAVYLCASRLIVNTGELFFGEGSRLTVL.

The rearrangement links TRBV7-3 to TRBJ2-2; maybe TRBD1 (6 bases). The germline CDR1 and CDR2 sequences are SGHTA and FQGTGA. Trimming took 5 bases from V and 1 from J, leaving 14 bases between them. The CDR3 consists of 16 residues. DNA for the CDR3: TGTGCCAGCAGCCGACAGGCGACAGGGAACACCGGGGAGCTGTTTTTT. Protein sequence: CASSRQATGNTGELFF.

The V gene is TRBV6-5, the J gene TRBJ2-7; the D is unclear. Between the trimmed V and J ends, which lost 7 bases and 2 bases, there was a span of 15 bases. The CDR3 covers 14 residues. Germline CDR1 is MNHEY and CDR2 is SVGAGI. The CDR3 region has the DNA TGTGCCAGCAATCAAATACAGCTCGCCTACGAGCAGTACTTC. This gives the protein CASNQIQLAYEQYF.

The rearrangement joins TRBV21-1 to TRBJ2-1; the DNA was not used to check the table's D call, TRBD1. TRBV21-1 is deemed a pseudogene. CDR3 length: 14 amino acids. CDR3 sequence: CASSKGTGFHEQFF. The CDR3 DNA is TGTGCCAGCAGCAAAGGGACAGGCTTTCATGAGCAGTTCTTC.

V usage is TRBV30 and J usage is TRBJ1-3; D may be TRBD1 (5 bases). V dropped 3 bases and J dropped 2 bases, with 14 bases sitting between them. The CDR3 extends over 15 amino acids. Per germline, CDR1 GTSNPN and CDR2 SVGIG (reference sequence). In nucleotides, the CDR3 is TGTGCCTGGAGGACCGCCCTAGGGGCTGGAAACACCATATATTTT. Translation: CAWRTALGAGNTIYF.

The genes are TRBV2 and TRBJ1-3; D may be TRBD1 (6 bases). V was shortened by 6 bases and J by 0 bases, with 12 bases between the two germline ends. Germline CDR1 SNHLY, CDR2 FYNNEI. CDR3 size: 15 residues. This CDR3 is CASRAGAPSGNTIYF. The CDR3 DNA is TGTGCCAGCAGGGCAGGGGCCCCCTCTGGAAACACCATATATTTT.

The gene calls are TRBV14 and TRBJ1-2; D gene ambiguous. Germline values: CDR1 SGHDN, CDR2 FVKESK. Trimming pared 2 bases from V and 0 bases from J, leaving 7 bases between. The CDR3 consists of 14 residues. The CDR3 loop reads CASSQSTANYGYTF. In DNA, the CDR3 is TGTGCCAGCAGCCAAAGCACGGCTAACTATGGCTACACCTTC.

This sequence joins TRBV5-8 and TRBJ1-1; D gene unclear. The germline CDR1 and CDR2 sequences are SGHTS and YDEGEE. The CDR3 loop spans 15 amino acids. V gave up 0 bases and J gave up 0 bases, with 9 bases separating them. The CDR3 coding sequence is TGTGCCAGCAGCTTGGATCTCCGGTTGAACACTGAAGCTTTCTTT. Translated, it gives CASSLDLRLNTEAFF.

The chain links TRBV28 to TRBJ1-1; 8 nucleotides agree with TRBD1. Looked up from germline, CDR1 is MDHEN and CDR2 is SYDVKM. The CDR3 loop spans 14 amino acids. The trim removed 5 bases at V and 1 base at J, leaving 3 bases unmatched. The CDR3, as DNA: TGTGCCAGCAGTGGACAGGGAACGAACACTGAAGCTTTCTTT. Amino acids: CASSGQGTNTEAFF. Using reference TRBV28 and TRBJ1-1 for the parts outside the CDR3, the full variable domain is DVKVTQSSRYLVKRTGEKVFLECVQDMDHENMFWYRQDPGLGLRLIYFSYDVKMKEKGDIPEGYSVSREKKERFSLILESASTNQTSMYLCASSGQGTNTEAFFGQGTRLTVV.

V and J are TRBV6-4 and TRBJ2-3, with 8 bases identical to TRBD2. With V trimmed by 2 bases and J by 4 bases, 5 bases remained unmatched. The CDR3 has 15 amino acids. CDR1 is MRHNA, CDR2 SNTAGT, per germline. The CDR3 coding sequence is TGTGCCAGCAGTGACCTGGCGGGGGGTGCAGATACGCAGTATTTT. Encoded protein: CASSDLAGGADTQYF.